This T cell receptor beta chain was obtained from a study of spatial heterogeneity in lung cancer. This clonotype was seen once. Germline is not matched at one junction end, which may reflect a read error. This beta chain appears as a stray read in a library generated for alpha chains; its size is not informative. TCRdb re-derived calls from the 5' RACE reads in MiXCR, one entry per CDR3 protein. This table holds over 9,500 distinct CDR3 sequences, about 4% found once. The time point denotes: sample taken at primary tumor resection. TCRs were sequenced from unsorted whole RNA of tumor, nontumor lung or PBMC. This TCR came from a male donor with early-stage non-small cell lung cancer. Sequencing used normal lung tissue next to the tumor, obtained at surgery.

The CDR3 loop reads CASSFTETGHHEQYF. The CDR3 DNA follows: TGTGCAAGCAGTTTTACCGAGACAGGGCACCACGAGCAGTACTTC. The chain joins TRBV27 to TRBJ2-7; 7 bases map to TRBD1. CDR3 length equals 15 residues. Germline CDR1 reads MNHEY; CDR2 reads SMNVEV (reference sequence).